This entry features one T cell receptor beta chain sequence. This clonotype was detected only a few times. This clone's antigen is unknown. Base qualities are missing; no much larger clone stands one base away. The library was made by 5' RACE. These reads were obtained on an Illumina HiSeq 2500. A second PCR of about 7 to 12 cycles was performed with a sample-barcoded 5' primer and a J-beta primer mix. A template-switch 5' adaptor carrying 12 random nucleotides introduced a unique molecular identifier onto each TCR beta cDNA molecule. Each sample yielded at least 3 million CDR3-containing paired-end reads. The Mint cDNA synthesis kit, primed by a TRBC-specific oligonucleotide, was used to synthesize first-strand cDNA from all RNA. After uracil-DNA glycosylase treatment, a first 18-cycle PCR used universal primers M1SS and BC2_uni_R on all cDNA. The authors' pipeline ran thus. Normalization of each sample was performed by random selection of 1 million high-quality reads, each carrying a distinct molecular identifier. Instead of being binned into consensus sequences, reads with shared molecular identifiers were discarded. CDR3 identification, clonotype clustering and error correction used MiTCR with a Q25 quality threshold and the strictest error-elimination algorithm. A nonparametric unseen species model with Euler transformation was used to estimate lower-bound total TCR beta diversity. Starting from the raw public reads, TCRdb applied fastp trimming at Q25, assembled clones with MiXCR and retained in-frame beta chains. Rows are combined by CDR3 protein, so each entry shows the most common genes and DNA. These V and J calls rely on TCRdb rather than the paper's analysis. The sample contains over 950,000 distinct CDR3 sequences, around two fifths of them found a single time. Around 13% of the sample comes from the top ten.

The sample is drawn from a study of blood T cells in healthy people across ages (dated by TCRdb to the mid-2010s). Background for the entire study: In model experiments, template switching captured about one uniquely barcoded TCR beta cDNA molecule for every two T cells. To avoid experimental bias, donors of different ages were randomly spread across the sequencing lanes. Four age groups were formed from the donors: young (average roughly 16 years), middle-aged (approximately 42), aged (around 68) and long-lived (about 80). Age-related changes in TCR beta repertoire diversity were measured in the study by deep sequencing normalized with unique cDNA molecular identifiers. For two donors (one aged 18 to 30 and one aged 80 or older), the study analyzed two additional independent replicas of 1 million unique cDNA reads from the same blood draw. Findings and caveats that apply to the study as a whole: Total diversity estimates from one million sequenced T cells were considered lower bounds and underestimates. There was a strong correlation between observed TCR beta diversity and the percentage of naive T cells measured by flow cytometry. Since profiling was done on bulk unsorted PBMCs, naive and antigen-experienced compartments could not be conclusively compared. As age increased, observed TCR beta diversity per million T cells dropped in a roughly linear way, and a significant reduction was already evident by age 40. Donor CMV infection status was unknown, potentially confounding age-related changes in expanded clonotypes. Compared with the aged group, more naive CD4+ T cells, fewer expanded clones and increased TCR diversity were shown by the long-lived group, suggesting age selection.

Systemically healthy Caucasian individuals from Russia, around 39 in total and aged 6 to 90 years, were included as donors. Each donor gave about 9.7 milliliters of peripheral blood, drawn into EDTA-treated Vacutainer tubes. Ficoll-Paque density-gradient centrifugation was used to isolate PBMCs, with at least 6.5 million per sample. Total RNA, at least 5.5 micrograms per sample, was extracted from PBMCs with Trizol reagent. Naive CD45RAhigh/CD27high T cell percentages were measured by flow cytometry on a PBMC aliquot from every donor. CDR1 and CDR2, per the germline V gene, are MDHEN and SYDVKM. The trim is 5 bases for V and 9 bases for J, with a gap of 11 bases between the germline ends. Spanning cysteine to phenylalanine, the CDR3 consists of 12 amino acids. Only the CDR3 region is kept as DNA, spanning 36 bases read in frame from base 1.

This TCR was recovered from a young man in good health. The sequencing input was blood. The chain was built from TRBV28 and TRBJ2-1; the D segment might be TRBD1 or TRBD2, since each matches 6 bases. The DNA sequence is given as TGTGCCAGCAGTACTAGGGGGGTTGAGCAGTTCTTC. Its protein reads: CASSTRGVEQFF.